Listed below are T cell receptor beta chains from one sample, sequenced in a study of T cell changes during pregnancy in multiple sclerosis. Measured with immunoSEQ multiplex PCR; TCRdb has only the in-frame clones, and not every one. Seen here are around 61,000 clones, around 87% observed once, and the top ten hold about 5.4%. Specimen: peripheral blood from another person, used as feeder cells. The receptors derive from a human donor whose cells served as feeder cells for cultures in a pregnancy study. The CDR3 runs from the conserved cysteine through the conserved F or W. A D gene is named only where the DNA matches it firmly. Size tells how often a clone was seen (once, few, many) or the class of an expanded clone, and some rows leave it out.

V gene: TRBV25-1; clone size: NA; J gene: TRBJ2-2; D gene: NA; CDR3 DNA: TGTGCCAGCAGTGAACTCGGGTTCATTGACACCGGGGAGCTGTTTTTT; CDR3 protein: CASSELGFIDTGELFF
V gene: TRBV28; clone size: NA; J gene: TRBJ1-2; D gene: NA; CDR3 DNA: TGTGCCAGCACCGCGCCCCGGGGGAACTATGGCTACACCTTC; CDR3 protein: CASTAPRGNYGYTF
V gene: TRBV5-1; clone size: once; J gene: TRBJ2-3; D gene: TRBD2; CDR3 DNA: TGCGCCAGCAGCTTGACAGCGGGGAACACAGATACGCAGTATTTT; CDR3 protein: CASSLTAGNTDTQYF
V gene: TRBV13; clone size: NA; J gene: TRBJ2-2; D gene: NA; CDR3 DNA: TGTGCCAGCAGCTTAGGCCTGGGGGCCGGGGAGCTGTTTTTT; CDR3 protein: CASSLGLGAGELFF
V gene: TRBV9; clone size: NA; J gene: TRBJ1-1; D gene: NA; CDR3 DNA: TGTGCCAGCGCCCTTGGAGATCTGAACACTGAAGCTTTCTTT; CDR3 protein: CASALGDLNTEAFF
V gene: TRBV7-9; clone size: NA; J gene: TRBJ2-3; D gene: TRBD2; CDR3 DNA: TGTGCCAGCAGCATAACGACTAGCGGGGGTACAGATACGCAGTATTTT; CDR3 protein: CASSITTSGGTDTQYF
V gene: TRBV11-3; clone size: NA; J gene: TRBJ2-2; D gene: TRBD1; CDR3 DNA: TGTGCCAGCAGCAGGGGACAGTCCGGGGAGCTGTTTTTT; CDR3 protein: CASSRGQSGELFF
V gene: TRBV4-1; clone size: NA; J gene: TRBJ1-3; D gene: TRBD1; CDR3 DNA: TGCGCCAGCAGCCAAGTTACAGGGGGCTCTGGAAACACCATATATTTT; CDR3 protein: CASSQVTGGSGNTIYF
V gene: TRBV7-2; clone size: NA; J gene: TRBJ1-1; D gene: TRBD1; CDR3 DNA: TGTGCCAGCAGCGGGCGGACAGGTGGGACTGAAGCTTTCTTT; CDR3 protein: CASSGRTGGTEAFF
V gene: TRBV18; clone size: NA; J gene: TRBJ2-7; D gene: TRBD1; CDR3 DNA: TGTGCCAGCTCACCCTCCGGGACAGGACCCTACGAGCAGTACTTC; CDR3 protein: CASSPSGTGPYEQYF
V gene: TRBV5-4; clone size: NA; J gene: TRBJ1-1; D gene: TRBD1; CDR3 DNA: TGTGCCAGCAGCTTTCGGAGACAGGGTTTGACTGAAGCTTTCTTT; CDR3 protein: CASSFRRQGLTEAFF
V gene: TRBV5-1; clone size: once; J gene: TRBJ2-7; D gene: TRBD2; CDR3 DNA: TGCGCCAGCAGCTCCGGGACTAGTTTTTCCGAGCAGTACTTC; CDR3 protein: CASSSGTSFSEQYF
V gene: TRBV4-3; clone size: NA; J gene: TRBJ1-4; D gene: NA; CDR3 DNA: TGCGCCAGCAGCCAAGAGAGGGCAGGGCCTGCAACTAATGAAAAACTGTTTTTT; CDR3 protein: CASSQERAGPATNEKLFF
V gene: TRBV7-9; clone size: NA; J gene: TRBJ1-5; D gene: TRBD1; CDR3 DNA: TGTGCCAGCAGCCGGGACAGTGTGAATCAGCCCCAGCATTTT; CDR3 protein: CASSRDSVNQPQHF
V gene: TRBV5-1; clone size: NA; J gene: TRBJ2-2; D gene: NA; CDR3 DNA: TGCGCCAGCACCCTAACATTGAACACCGGGGAGCTGTTTTTT; CDR3 protein: CASTLTLNTGELFF
V gene: TRBV11-2; clone size: NA; J gene: TRBJ2-7; D gene: TRBD1; CDR3 DNA: TGTGCCAGCAGCTTGGACAGGCCCTACGAGCAGTACTTC; CDR3 protein: CASSLDRPYEQYF
V gene: TRBV7-9; clone size: once; J gene: TRBJ2-7; D gene: NA; CDR3 DNA: TGTGCCAGCAGCTTATGGCCCGACTACGAGCAGTACTTC; CDR3 protein: CASSLWPDYEQYF
V gene: TRBV7-2; clone size: NA; J gene: TRBJ1-2; D gene: TRBD1; CDR3 DNA: TGTGCCAGCAGCTTCTATGACAGGGACTATGGCTACACCTTC; CDR3 protein: CASSFYDRDYGYTF
V gene: TRBV30; clone size: NA; J gene: TRBJ1-5; D gene: NA; CDR3 DNA: TGTGCCTGGAGTCCCTTAAGGTCGGATCAGCCCCAGCATTTT; CDR3 protein: CAWSPLRSDQPQHF
V gene: TRBV7-9; clone size: once; J gene: TRBJ1-2; D gene: TRBD1; CDR3 DNA: TGTGCCAGCAGCTTAGGGTCCGGACAGGGTTATGGCTACACCTTC; CDR3 protein: CASSLGSGQGYGYTF
V gene: TRBV7-2; clone size: NA; J gene: TRBJ1-3; D gene: TRBD1; CDR3 DNA: TGTGCCAGCAGCTTAGTAGGGACAGGGTTCTCTGGAAACACCATATATTTT; CDR3 protein: CASSLVGTGFSGNTIYF
V gene: TRBV19; clone size: few; J gene: TRBJ2-7; D gene: NA; CDR3 DNA: TGTGCCAGTAGTCTCCACAGGGTGCCCTACGAGCAGTACTTC; CDR3 protein: CASSLHRVPYEQYF
V gene: TRBV5-6; clone size: NA; J gene: TRBJ1-2; D gene: TRBD1; CDR3 DNA: TGTGCCAGCAGCTTGACCCCTACCGGACAGGGGGATGGCTACACCTTC; CDR3 protein: CASSLTPTGQGDGYTF
V gene: TRBV11-3; clone size: NA; J gene: TRBJ2-2; D gene: TRBD2; CDR3 DNA: TGTGCCAGCAGCCCGGGACTAGCGGGATCTACAACGAACACCGGGGAGCTGTTTTTT; CDR3 protein: CASSPGLAGSTTNTGELFF
V gene: TRBV11-2; clone size: once; J gene: TRBJ2-2; D gene: NA; CDR3 DNA: TGTGCCAGCAGAAACAGGGTGAACACCGGGGAGCTGTTTTTT; CDR3 protein: CASRNRVNTGELFF
V gene: TRBV7-2; clone size: NA; J gene: TRBJ2-1; D gene: NA; CDR3 DNA: TGTGCCAGCAGCTTACTTCGGCAGCACAATGAGCAGTTCTTC; CDR3 protein: CASSLLRQHNEQFF